The 10 T cell receptor beta chains below all came from one sample that was sequenced in a study of shared clonotypes between healthy human individuals. CD8 cells regarded as naive lacked CD45RO, were positively chosen for CCR7, and omitted terminally differentiated effector memory CD45RA+ cells. Produced via immunoSEQ multiplex PCR; TCRdb's table is partial and in-frame only. This table has some 580,000 clones, about 98% appearing once. Material: naive CD8+ T cells sorted from blood. The receptors stem from a man younger than 45 in good health.

The V gene is TRBV6-1, the J gene TRBJ1-2, with D unresolved. Trimming took off 5 bases at V and 6 bases at J, with 10 bases between the two ends. CDR1 is MNHNS, CDR2 SASEGT, per germline. This CDR3 has 12 residues. The DNA for the CDR3 is TGTGCCAGCAGTCCCGGACTTGATGGCTACACCTTC. Residues: CASSPGLDGYTF.

J is TRBJ2-1 and V is TRBV6-4, with 7 positions matching TRBD1. Per germline, CDR1 MRHNA and CDR2 SNTAGT. V shed 5 bases and J 6 bases; nucleotides not matched to a gene: 4. This CDR3 region has 13 residues. CDR3 sequence reads: CASSNQGVNEQFF. The CDR3 DNA is TGTGCCAGCAGTAATCAGGGGGTCAATGAGCAGTTCTTC.

The rearrangement uses TRBV15 and TRBJ2-5, with unresolved D. V lost 0 bases and J lost 4, with 12 bases in between. The CDR3 runs to 15 residues. Germline CDR1 reads LNHNV; CDR2 reads YYDKDF (reference sequence). This CDR3 is CATSRDPTWGETQYF. In DNA, the CDR3 is TGTGCCACCAGCAGAGATCCGACGTGGGGAGAGACCCAGTACTTC.

V and J are TRBV6-4 and TRBJ1-1; 7 bases agree with TRBD1. The CDR3 totals 13 residues. Germline V lookup: CDR1 MRHNA, CDR2 SNTAGT. V trimming: 3 bases; J trimming: 10 bases; junction bases outside the gene matches: 8. This CDR3 is CASSEGGKSRAFF. Here the CDR3 DNA reads TGTGCCAGCAGTGAAGGGGGCAAAAGTAGAGCTTTCTTT.

In its sample, this clone was seen once. The chain joins TRBV11-2 to TRBJ2-3; D tentatively fits TRBD1 or TRBD2 (5 bases each). This CDR3 has 14 amino acids. V gave up 3 bases and J gave up 6 bases, with 13 bases separating them. CDR1 and CDR2 (germline): SGHAT, FQNNGV. The CDR3 here is CASSLPGPGDTQYF. CDR3 nucleotide sequence: TGTGCCAGCAGCTTGCCGGGGCCGGGGGATACGCAGTATTTT.

A note on this clone: Other DNA sequences in this specimen translate into the identical CDR3. The chain employs TRBV9 and TRBJ1-3; D unclear. CDR1 and CDR2 from the germline V gene are SGDLS and YYNGEE. V was clipped by 0 bases and J by 1 base, with 8 bases between them. The CDR3 spans 15 residues. CDR3 DNA sequence: TGTGCCAGCAGCGTAGGGGGAGGATCTGGAAACACCATATATTTT. This gives the protein CASSVGGGSGNTIYF.

This sequence joins TRBV5-1 and TRBJ2-5, with 7 bases identical to TRBD2. The CDR3 contains 15 residues. Per germline, CDR1 SGHRS and CDR2 YFSETQ. V trimming: 4 bases; J trimming: 4 bases; junction bases outside the gene matches: 10. The CDR3 sequence is CASSSDPSGGETQYF. The CDR3 DNA reads as TGCGCCAGCAGCAGCGACCCTAGCGGCGGAGAGACCCAGTACTTC.

The gene calls are TRBV11-2 and TRBJ2-4, with D possibly being TRBD2 (5 bases). The CDR3 length is 14 residues. The V gene's germline CDR1 is SGHAT and CDR2 FQNNGV. V shed 5 bases and J shed 8 bases, with 16 bases lying between them. The CDR3, as DNA: TGTGCCAGCAGCGTCCTTGGAACGCGGGACATTCAGTACTTC. Protein: CASSVLGTRDIQYF. Supplemented by reference TRBV11-2 and TRBJ2-4, the full variable domain reads EAGVAQSPRYKIIEKRQSVAFWCNPISGHATLYWYQQILGQGPKLLIQFQNNGVVDDSQLPKDRFSAERLKGVDSTLKIQPAKLEDSAVYLCASSVLGTRDIQYFGAGTRLSVL.

CDR3 in amino acids: CASSLVAVEETQYF. Written as DNA, the CDR3 is TGTGCCAGCAGCTTGGTGGCAGTAGAAGAGACCCAGTACTTC. This chain uses TRBV5-6 with TRBJ2-5, with D hard to call. Germline V CDR1 and CDR2: SGHDT, YYEEEE. CDR3 length: 14 residues. Trimming removed 0 bases from V and 3 bases from J, with 9 bases in between.

J is TRBJ2-7 and V is TRBV5-1; no firm D call. Trimming removed 6 bases at V and 0 bases at J, with 7 bases between. In germline, CDR1 is SGHRS, CDR2 YFSETQ. The CDR3 runs to 12 residues. The CDR3 reads CASKGTSYEQYF. The CDR3 DNA reads TGCGCCAGCAAGGGCACCTCCTACGAGCAGTACTTC.